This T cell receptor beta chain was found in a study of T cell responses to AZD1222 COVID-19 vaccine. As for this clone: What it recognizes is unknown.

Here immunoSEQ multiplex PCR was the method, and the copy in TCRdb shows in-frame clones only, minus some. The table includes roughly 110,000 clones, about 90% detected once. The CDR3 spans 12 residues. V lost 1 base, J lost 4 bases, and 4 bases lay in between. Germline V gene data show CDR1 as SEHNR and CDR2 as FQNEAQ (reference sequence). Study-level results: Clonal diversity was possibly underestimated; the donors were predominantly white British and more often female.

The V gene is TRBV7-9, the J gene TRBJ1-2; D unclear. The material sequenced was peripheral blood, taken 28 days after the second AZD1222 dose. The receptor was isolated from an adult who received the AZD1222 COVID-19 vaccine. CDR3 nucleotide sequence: TGTGCCAGCAGCTTAGACGGCTATGGCTACACCTTC. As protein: CASSLDGYGYTF.